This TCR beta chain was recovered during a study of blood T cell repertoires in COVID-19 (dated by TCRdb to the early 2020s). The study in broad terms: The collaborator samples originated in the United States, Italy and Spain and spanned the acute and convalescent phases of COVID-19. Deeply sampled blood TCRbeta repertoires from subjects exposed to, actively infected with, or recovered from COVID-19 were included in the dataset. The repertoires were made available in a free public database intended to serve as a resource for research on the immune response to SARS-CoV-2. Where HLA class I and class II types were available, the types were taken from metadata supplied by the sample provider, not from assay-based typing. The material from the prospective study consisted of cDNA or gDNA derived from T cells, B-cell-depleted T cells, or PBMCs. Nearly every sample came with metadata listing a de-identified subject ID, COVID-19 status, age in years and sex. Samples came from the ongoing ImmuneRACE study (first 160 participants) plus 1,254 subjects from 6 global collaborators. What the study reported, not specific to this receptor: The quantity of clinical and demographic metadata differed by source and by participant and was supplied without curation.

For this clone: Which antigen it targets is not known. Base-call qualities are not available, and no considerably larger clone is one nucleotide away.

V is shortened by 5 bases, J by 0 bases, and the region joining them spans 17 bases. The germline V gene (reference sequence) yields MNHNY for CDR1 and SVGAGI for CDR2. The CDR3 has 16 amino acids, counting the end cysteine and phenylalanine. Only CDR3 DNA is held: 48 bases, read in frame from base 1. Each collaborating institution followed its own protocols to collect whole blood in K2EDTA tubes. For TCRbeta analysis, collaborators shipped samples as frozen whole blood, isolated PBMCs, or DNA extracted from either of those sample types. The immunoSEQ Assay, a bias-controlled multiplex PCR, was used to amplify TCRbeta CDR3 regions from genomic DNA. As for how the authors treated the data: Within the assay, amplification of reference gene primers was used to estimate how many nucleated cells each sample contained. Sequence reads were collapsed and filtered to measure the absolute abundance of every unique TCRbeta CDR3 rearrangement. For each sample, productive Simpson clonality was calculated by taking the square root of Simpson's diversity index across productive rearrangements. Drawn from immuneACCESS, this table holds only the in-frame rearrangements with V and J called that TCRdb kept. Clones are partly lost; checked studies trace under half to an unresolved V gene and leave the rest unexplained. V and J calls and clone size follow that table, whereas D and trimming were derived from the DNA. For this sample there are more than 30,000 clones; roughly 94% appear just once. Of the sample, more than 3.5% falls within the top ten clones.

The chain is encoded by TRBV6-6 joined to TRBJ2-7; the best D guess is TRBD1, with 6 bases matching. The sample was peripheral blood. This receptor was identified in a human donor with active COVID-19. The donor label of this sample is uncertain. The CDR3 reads CASSRPGQGYSYEQYF. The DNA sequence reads TGTGCCAGCAGTAGACCGGGACAAGGGTACTCCTACGAGCAGTACTTC.